This T cell receptor (beta chain) stems from a study of T cell responses to AZD1222 COVID-19 vaccine. The method was immunoSEQ multiplex PCR; TCRdb's version includes in-frame clones alone and lacks a portion of them. The sample contains some 120,000 clones, around nine tenths of which appear only once. V shed 5 bases, J shed 5 bases, and the junction held 5 bases outside the gene matches. This CDR3 is built from 14 residues. The germline V gene has CDR1 SEHNR and CDR2 FQNEAQ (reference sequence). The source is an adult in good health. The sequencing here drew on peripheral blood, taken on day 0 of MenACWY control vaccination. The genes are TRBV7-9 and TRBJ1-1; TRBD1 matches 10 bases. DNA for the CDR3: TGTGCCAGCAGCCGTGGGACAGGGGTAACTGAAGCTTTCTTT. Encoded protein: CASSRGTGVTEAFF.